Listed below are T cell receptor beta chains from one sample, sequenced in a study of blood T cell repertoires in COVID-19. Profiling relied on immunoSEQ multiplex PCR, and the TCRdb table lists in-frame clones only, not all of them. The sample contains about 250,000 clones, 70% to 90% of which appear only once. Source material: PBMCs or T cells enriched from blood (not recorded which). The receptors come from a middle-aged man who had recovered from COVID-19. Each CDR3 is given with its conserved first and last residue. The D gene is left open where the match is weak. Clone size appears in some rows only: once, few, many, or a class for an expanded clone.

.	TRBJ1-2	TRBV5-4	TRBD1	CASSLALDREDGYTF	TGTGCCAGCAGCTTGGCCTTGGACAGGGAGGATGGCTACACCTTC
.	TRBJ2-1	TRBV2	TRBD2	CATSGGGISYNEQFF	TGTGCCACCTCTGGCGGGGGGATCTCCTACAATGAGCAGTTCTTC
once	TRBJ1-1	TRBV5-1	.	CASSFIGSENTEAFF	TGCGCCAGCAGCTTCATAGGGAGCGAGAACACTGAAGCTTTCTTT
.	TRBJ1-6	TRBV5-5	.	CASSHYRGVRGILGVSPLHF	TGTGCCAGCAGCCATTATCGGGGGGTAAGAGGGATACTCGGCGTCTCACCCCTCCACTTT
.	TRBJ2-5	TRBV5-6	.	CASSLASGVVKTQYF	TGTGCCAGCAGCTTGGCTTCAGGGGTAGTAAAGACCCAGTACTTC
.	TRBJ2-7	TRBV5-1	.	CASSLGPSSYEQYF	TGCGCCAGCAGCTTGGGTCCCAGCTCCTACGAGCAGTACTTC
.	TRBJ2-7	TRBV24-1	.	CATSDLTPDYEQYF	TGTGCCACCAGTGATTTGACCCCAGACTACGAGCAGTACTTC
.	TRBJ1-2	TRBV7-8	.	CASSPRPYTF	TGTGCCAGCAGCCCCCGTCCCTACACCTTC
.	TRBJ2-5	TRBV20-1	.	CSATGEETQYF	TGCAGTGCTACAGGGGAAGAGACCCAGTACTTC
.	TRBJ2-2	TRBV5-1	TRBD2	CASSPTTSVDHGELFF	TGCGCCAGCAGCCCGACGACTAGCGTGGATCACGGGGAGCTGTTTTTT
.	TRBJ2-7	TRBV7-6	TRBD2	CASSIEAGGTYEQYF	TGTGCCAGCAGTATTGAAGCGGGGGGAACCTACGAGCAGTACTTC
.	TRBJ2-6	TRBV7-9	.	CASSLAAGPSSGANVLTF	TGTGCCAGCAGCTTAGCCGCAGGCCCAAGCTCTGGGGCCAACGTCCTGACTTTC
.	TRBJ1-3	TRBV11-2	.	CASSSRGASGGNTIYF	TGTGCCAGCAGCTCCCGCGGGGCATCAGGTGGAAACACCATATATTTT
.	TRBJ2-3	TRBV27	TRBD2	CASSFREGDTQYF	TGTGCCAGCAGTTTCCGGGAGGGAGATACGCAGTATTTT
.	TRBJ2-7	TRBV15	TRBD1	CATSRDIGTGPYEQYF	TGTGCCACCAGCAGAGATATTGGGACAGGACCCTACGAGCAGTACTTC
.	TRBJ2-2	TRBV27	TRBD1	CASSFGQDTGELFF	TGTGCCAGCAGTTTTGGACAGGACACCGGGGAGCTGTTTTTT
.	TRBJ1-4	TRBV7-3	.	CASHLKPAAEKLFF	TGTGCCAGCCACCTAAAGCCGGCGGCCGAAAAACTGTTTTTT
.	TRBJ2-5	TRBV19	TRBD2	CASSIAGTSLQETQYF	TGTGCCAGTAGTATAGCCGGGACTAGCTTGCAAGAGACCCAGTACTTC
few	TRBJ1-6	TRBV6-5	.	CASSSFGSPLHF	TGTGCCAGCAGTTCCTTCGGGTCACCCCTCCACTTT
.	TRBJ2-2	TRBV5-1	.	CASSWTARNTGELFF	TGCGCCAGCAGCTGGACAGCAAGGAACACCGGGGAGCTGTTTTTT
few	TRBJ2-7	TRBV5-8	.	CASSHVGARTTSYEQYF	TGTGCCAGCAGCCATGTAGGGGCCAGGACAACCTCCTACGAGCAGTACTTC
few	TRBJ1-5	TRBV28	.	CASSLRGGQPQHF	TGTGCCAGCAGTTTGAGGGGGGGTCAGCCCCAGCATTTT
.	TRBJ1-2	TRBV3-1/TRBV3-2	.	CASSPGGDYGYTF	TGTGCCAGCAGCCCCGGGGGGGACTATGGCTACACCTTC
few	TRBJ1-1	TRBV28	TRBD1	CASSSDRVTEAFF	TGTGCCAGCAGTTCCGACAGGGTCACTGAAGCTTTCTTT
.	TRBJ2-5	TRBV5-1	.	CASSFEGTETQYF	TGCGCCAGCAGCTTTGAGGGTACGGAGACCCAGTACTTC
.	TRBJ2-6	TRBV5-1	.	CASSPVSGANVLTF	TGCGCCAGCAGCCCGGTTTCTGGGGCCAACGTCCTGACTTTC
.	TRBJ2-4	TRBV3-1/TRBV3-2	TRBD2	CASSQGLAGWAKNIQYF	TGTGCCAGCAGCCAGGGACTAGCGGGATGGGCCAAAAACATTCAGTACTTC
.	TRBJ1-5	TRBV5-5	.	CASSPVEGPSNQPQHF	TGTGCCAGCAGTCCGGTGGAGGGCCCAAGCAATCAGCCCCAGCATTTT
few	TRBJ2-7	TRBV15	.	CATSRDRSGLGYEQYF	TGTGCCACCAGCAGAGATCGGTCAGGGCTAGGCTACGAGCAGTACTTC
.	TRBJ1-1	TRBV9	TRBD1	CASSVGGTGMNTEAFF	TGTGCCAGCAGCGTAGGTGGGACAGGAATGAACACTGAAGCTTTCTTT
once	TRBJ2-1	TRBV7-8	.	CASSYGQYNEQFF	TGTGCCAGCAGCTATGGACAGTACAATGAGCAGTTCTTC
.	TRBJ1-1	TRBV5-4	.	CASSLVNWGRETEAFF	TGTGCCAGCAGCTTGGTTAACTGGGGGCGGGAGACTGAAGCTTTCTTT
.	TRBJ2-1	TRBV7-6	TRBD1	CASSGADRGAYNEQFF	TGTGCCAGCAGCGGGGCAGACAGGGGCGCCTACAATGAGCAGTTCTTC
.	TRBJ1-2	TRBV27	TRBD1	CASKGTGGGGYTF	TGTGCCAGCAAAGGGACAGGGGGCGGAGGCTACACCTTC
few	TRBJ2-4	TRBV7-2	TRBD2	CASDPGLPVAKNIQYF	TGTGCCAGCGACCCGGGACTACCCGTGGCCAAAAACATTCAGTACTTC
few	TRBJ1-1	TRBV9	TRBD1	CASSGTGLEAFF	TGTGCCAGCAGCGGGACAGGACTTGAAGCTTTCTTT
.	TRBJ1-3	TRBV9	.	CASSGRGGSGNTIYF	TGTGCCAGCAGCGGGCGGGGGGGATCTGGAAACACCATATATTTT
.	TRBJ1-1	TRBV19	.	CASSVQQVGNTEAFF	TGTGCCAGTAGTGTACAACAGGTGGGGAACACTGAAGCTTTCTTT
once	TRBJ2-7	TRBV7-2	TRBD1	CASSLGGGIGYEQYF	TGTGCCAGCAGCTTAGGAGGGGGCATAGGGTACGAGCAGTACTTC
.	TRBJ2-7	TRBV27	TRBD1	CASRAGTGGAGGREQYF	TGTGCCAGCAGAGCCGGGACAGGGGGCGCGGGAGGGCGCGAGCAGTACTTC
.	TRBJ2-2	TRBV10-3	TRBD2	CATGLAGGLTGELFF	TGTGCCACCGGACTAGCGGGAGGGCTCACCGGGGAGCTGTTTTTT
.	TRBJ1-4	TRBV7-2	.	CASSLSGGVANEKLFF	TGTGCCAGCAGCCTCTCTGGCGGGGTTGCTAATGAAAAACTGTTTTTT
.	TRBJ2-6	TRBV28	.	CASSLLYSGANVLTF	TGTGCCAGCAGTTTACTCTACTCTGGGGCCAACGTCCTGACTTTC
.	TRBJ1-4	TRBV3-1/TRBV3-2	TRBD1	CASAHVPGDRGEVLNEKLFF	TGTGCCAGCGCGCATGTGCCCGGGGACAGGGGAGAGGTGTTGAATGAAAAACTGTTTTTT
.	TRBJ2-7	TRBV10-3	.	CAISGGFLYEQYF	TGTGCCATCAGTGGAGGTTTCCTCTACGAGCAGTACTTC
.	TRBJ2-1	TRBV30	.	CAWSVSQFQFF	TGTGCCTGGAGTGTATCCCAGTTCCAGTTCTTC
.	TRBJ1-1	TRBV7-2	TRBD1	CASSSDTGGGFF	TGTGCCAGCAGCTCAGACACAGGGGGTGGTTTCTTT
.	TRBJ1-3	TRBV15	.	CATSRDRGRLSGNTIYF	TGTGCCACCAGCAGAGATCGAGGGCGCCTCAGTGGAAACACCATATATTTT
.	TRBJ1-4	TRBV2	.	CASSEAQGTGNEKLFF	TGTGCCAGCAGTGAAGCGCAGGGGACGGGGAATGAAAAACTGTTTTTT
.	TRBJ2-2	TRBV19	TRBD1	CASGQGNTGELFF	TGTGCCAGCGGACAGGGTAACACCGGGGAGCTGTTTTTT
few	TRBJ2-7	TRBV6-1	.	CASSEMGGGPYEQYF	TGTGCCAGCAGTGAAATGGGGGGGGGCCCCTACGAGCAGTACTTC
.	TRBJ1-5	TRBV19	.	CASISPGGSNQPQHF	TGTGCCAGTATCTCCCCCGGCGGAAGCAATCAGCCCCAGCATTTT
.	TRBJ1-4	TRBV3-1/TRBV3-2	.	CASSLRGGKGEKLFF	TGTGCCAGCAGCCTAAGGGGGGGGAAGGGTGAAAAACTGTTTTTT